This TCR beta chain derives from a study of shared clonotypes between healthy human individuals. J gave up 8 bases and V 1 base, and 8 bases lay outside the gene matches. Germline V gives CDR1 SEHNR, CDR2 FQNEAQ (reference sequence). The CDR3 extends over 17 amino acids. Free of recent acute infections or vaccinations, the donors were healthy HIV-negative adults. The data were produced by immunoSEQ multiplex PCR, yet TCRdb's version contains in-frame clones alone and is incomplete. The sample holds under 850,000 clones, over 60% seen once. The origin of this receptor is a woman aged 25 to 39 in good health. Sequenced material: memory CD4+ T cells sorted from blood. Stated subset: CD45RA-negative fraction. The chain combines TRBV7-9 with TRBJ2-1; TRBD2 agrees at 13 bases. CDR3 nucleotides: TGTGCCAGCAGCTTAGGATGGACTAGCGGGAGTTGGTATGAGCAGTTCTTC. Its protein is CASSLGWTSGSWYEQFF.